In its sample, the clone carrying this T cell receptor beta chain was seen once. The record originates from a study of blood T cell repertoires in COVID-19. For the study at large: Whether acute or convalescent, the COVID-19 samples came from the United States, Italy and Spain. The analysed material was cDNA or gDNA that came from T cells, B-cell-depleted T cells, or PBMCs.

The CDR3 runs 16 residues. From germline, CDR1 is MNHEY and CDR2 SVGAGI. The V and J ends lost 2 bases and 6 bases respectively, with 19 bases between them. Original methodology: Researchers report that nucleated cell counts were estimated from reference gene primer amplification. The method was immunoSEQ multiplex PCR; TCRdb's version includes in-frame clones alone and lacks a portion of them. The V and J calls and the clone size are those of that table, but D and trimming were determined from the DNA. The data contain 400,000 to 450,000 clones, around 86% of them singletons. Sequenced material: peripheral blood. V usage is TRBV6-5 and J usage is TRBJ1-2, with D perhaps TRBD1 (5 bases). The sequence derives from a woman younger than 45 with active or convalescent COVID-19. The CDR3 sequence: CASSYTQGIISDGYTF. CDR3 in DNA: TGTGCCAGCAGTTACACGCAGGGAATTATATCGGATGGCTACACCTTC.